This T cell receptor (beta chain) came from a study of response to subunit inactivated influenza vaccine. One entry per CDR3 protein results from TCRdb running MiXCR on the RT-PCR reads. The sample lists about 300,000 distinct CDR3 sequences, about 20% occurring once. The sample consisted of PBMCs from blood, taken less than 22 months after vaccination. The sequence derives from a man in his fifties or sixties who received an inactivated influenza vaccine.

CDR3 DNA: TGTGCCAGCAGCAGGACAGGGGCCAGCGGCTACACCTTC. It translates to CASSRTGASGYTF. The chain links TRBV5-6 to TRBJ1-2, with 9 bases fitting TRBD1. CDR3 length: 13 residues. Trimming took 4 bases from V and 8 from J; bases not matched to a gene: 6. In germline, CDR1 is SGHDT, CDR2 YYEEEE.